This TCR beta chain came from a study of blood T cell repertoires in COVID-19. The wider study: COVID-19 samples from acute and convalescent phases originated in the United States, Italy and Spain. Sample material is recorded as cDNA or gDNA derived from T cells, B-cell-depleted T cells, or PBMCs.

This clone was observed a few times. As originally analysed: Amplified reference gene primers provided the basis for estimating nucleated cell counts. Repertoires were generated with immunoSEQ multiplex PCR, while TCRdb's copy carries only in-frame clones and drops some. For V, J and clone size, that table is used; D and trimming come from the DNA. The table lists some 250,000 clones, approximately 77% of them singletons. J was trimmed by 2 bases and V by 2 bases; bases with no gene match: 2. The CDR3 length is 14 residues. The V and J genes are TRBV23-1 and TRBJ2-5; 7 bases fit TRBD1. TRBV23-1 is identified as an open reading frame with a role that is uncertain. This TCR came from a woman younger than 35 with acute or convalescent COVID-19. Sequenced sample: peripheral blood. The CDR3 DNA reads as TGCGCCAGCAGTCAAACAGGGGCTCAAGAGACCCAGTACTTC. Translating it yields CASSQTGAQETQYF.